This T cell receptor beta chain was obtained from a study of T-cell reconstitution after alpha-beta-depleted transplantation in children (dated by TCRdb to about 2016). Broadly, across the study: Using TCR repertoire profiling, the study quantitatively followed how T-cell immune reconstitution unfolded in children after TCRalphabeta/CD19-depleted allogeneic hematopoietic cell transplantation. The paper as a whole reports these results and caveats: The apparently early recovery of alphabetaT-cell counts about two months after transplant reportedly depended on only several hundred rapidly expanded clones that came from non-depleted graft cells. In some patients, the high TCRbeta diversity seen at day 60 was put down to recipient T cells and intrathymic progenitors that had survived conditioning. Over subsequent months, a decline in hyperexpanded clone frequencies was noted, and after one year, T-cell counts and TCRbeta diversity were mostly ascribed to newly produced T cells.

The treatment or condition label corresponds to: allogeneic hematopoietic cell transplantation with graft depleted of TCRalphabeta T cells and CD19 B cells. TCRalphabeta/CD19-depleted allogeneic hematopoietic cell grafts were given to the transplant recipients, all of whom were children. Library preparation was by PCR. Data came from an Illumina HiSeq 2500. To normalize quantification of the TCRbeta repertoire, the TCR libraries were built with molecular barcoding that relied on unique molecular identifiers. TCRdb reanalyzed the raw reads on its own, using fastp at Q25 for trimming and MiXCR for clone calling, and kept in-frame beta chains. Every distinct CDR3 protein forms one entry, paired with its most common genes and DNA. The sample table shows just over 200,000 distinct CDR3 sequences, and around 9.2% are seen once. The ten largest clones represent roughly a third of the sample. Of note for this clonotype: Its antigen is still unknown. Base-call qualities are not available, and no considerably larger clone is one nucleotide away.

The sequences come from PBMCs, mostly from graft donor cells, collected 360 days after TCRalphabeta/CD19-depleted stem cell transplant. The sequence was collected from a male patient aged 2-15 years who had a stem cell transplant for acute myeloid leukemia, so the T cells may come from the graft donor.

The CDR3 is CASSGAGLAGNEQFF. The DNA sequence reads TGCGCCAGCAGCGGGGCCGGACTAGCGGGGAATGAGCAGTTCTTC. The V and J genes are TRBV5-1 and TRBJ2-1, with 12 bases in between that match TRBD2. CDR1 SGHRS and CDR2 YFSETQ were looked up in the germline V gene. Here V drops 4 bases and J drops 7 bases, and the junction holds 6 bases not matched to any gene. Taken from cysteine to phenylalanine, the CDR3 has 15 residues. Only the CDR3 portion is preserved as DNA: 45 bases, with reading frame beginning at the first base. Supplemented by the reference TRBV5-1 and TRBJ2-1 proteins around the CDR3, the complete variable domain is KAGVTQTPRYLIKTRGQQVTLSCSPISGHRSVSWYQQTPGQGLQFLFEYFSETQRNKGNFPGRFSGRQFSNSRSEMNVSTLELGDSALYLCASSGAGLAGNEQFFGPGTRLTVL.